Presented here are 32 T cell receptor beta chains from one specimen sequenced in a study of early T cells in non-severe SARS-CoV-2 infection. TCRdb reprocessed the 5' RACE reads via MiXCR and lists one record per CDR3 protein. The repertoire includes roughly 75,000 distinct CDR3 sequences, around 10% of them detected once, and approximately 4.5% sits in the top ten. Sequencing was carried out using whole blood. The receptors were gathered from an adult who was a healthcare worker with PCR-confirmed SARS-CoV-2 infection or an uninfected control (not recorded which).

This clonotype appeared a few times. The chain carries TRBV29-1 and TRBJ1-2; a weak D match, TRBD1 (6 bases). Germline V gene data show CDR1 as SQVTM and CDR2 as ANQGSEA. V was trimmed by 4 bases and J by 2 bases, leaving 11 bases between them. The CDR3 covers 13 residues. The chain's CDR3 is CSVVGQTNYGYTF. The CDR3 DNA reads as TGCAGCGTTGTAGGACAGACGAACTATGGCTACACCTTC. Together with reference TRBV29-1 and TRBJ1-2, the CDR3 gives the full variable domain: SAVISQKPSRDICQRGTSLTIQCQVDSQVTMMFWYRQQPGQSLTLIATANQGSEATYESGFVIDKFPISRPNLTFSTLTVSNMSPEDSSIYLCSVVGQTNYGYTFGSGTRLTVV.

This clonotype was seen a few times. This chain joins TRBV18 and TRBJ1-1; the match to TRBD1 covers 7 bases. With 5 bases clipped from V and 1 base from J, the junction kept 7 bases outside the gene matches. The CDR3 extends over 15 amino acids. Germline loops: CDR1 KGHSH, CDR2 LQKENI. The CDR3 sequence: CASSSDRAKNTEAFF. The CDR3 coding sequence is TGTGCCAGCTCAAGCGACAGGGCGAAGAACACTGAAGCTTTCTTT.

This clonotype showed up just a few times. The chain uses TRBV29-1 and TRBJ1-5, with 9 bases matching TRBD1. Per the germline V gene, CDR1 is SQVTM and CDR2 is ANQGSEA. This CDR3 has 14 amino acids. J lost 6 bases, V lost 4 bases, and 7 bases had no gene match. CDR3 loop: CSVAVGQGSQPQHF. For the CDR3, the DNA is TGCAGCGTTGCAGTGGGACAGGGAAGTCAGCCCCAGCATTTT.

This clonotype was recorded at least ten times. V and J are TRBV29-1 and TRBJ2-5; 7 bases are shared with TRBD1. The CDR3 is 13 amino acids. J was trimmed by 4 bases and V by 7 bases; bases with no gene match: 9. Germline CDR1 reads SQVTM; CDR2 reads ANQGSEA. Here the CDR3 DNA reads TGCAGCGAGCTGACAGGGTTAAGAGAGACCCAGTACTTC. Its translation: CSELTGLRETQYF.

The sample holds a few counts of this clonotype. This chain connects TRBV6-1 to TRBJ1-4, with a possible D match to TRBD1 (5 bases). The CDR3 has 12 residues. Deletions cut 10 bases from V and 8 bases from J, with 14 bases between. CDR1 and CDR2 (germline): MNHNS, SASEGT. In nucleotides, the CDR3 is TGTGCCACCCAATGGGGCGGCGAAAAACTGTTTTTT. Protein: CATQWGGEKLFF.

This clonotype has a handful of counts. The chain carries TRBV28 and TRBJ1-4, with TRBD1 matching over 7 bases. This CDR3 is 15 amino acids long. CDR1 MDHEN and CDR2 SYDVKM come from the germline V gene. With 6 bases clipped from V and 7 bases from J, the junction kept 11 bases outside the gene matches. CDR3 DNA: TGTGCCAGCAGCCCTCCCCCCCAGGGGGGTGAAAAACTGTTTTTT. It encodes CASSPPPQGGEKLFF.

This clonotype was detected many times. CDR3 DNA sequence: TGTGCCATCAGCACAGACCCGCTGAGCACAGATACGCAGTATTTT. Its protein product is CAISTDPLSTDTQYF. The chain recombines TRBV10-3 with TRBJ2-3; D is unresolved. This CDR3 region has 15 residues. V shed 6 bases and J shed 0 bases, with 13 bases lying between them. CDR1 and CDR2 from the germline V gene are ENHRY and SYGVKD.

This clonotype was observed many times. The rearrangement links TRBV19 to TRBJ1-2; D ambiguous. Germline loops: CDR1 LNHDA, CDR2 SQIVND (reference sequence). V was pared by 5 bases and J by 4 bases, with 11 bases between. The CDR3 runs 13 residues. The CDR3 loop reads CASSPTSPYGYTF. In DNA, the CDR3 is TGTGCCAGTAGTCCAACCTCCCCCTATGGCTACACCTTC.

This rearrangement joins TRBV5-8 to TRBJ1-3; no definite D call. Germline lookup yields CDR1 SGHTS and CDR2 YDEGEE. This CDR3 has 14 amino acids. V was pared by 4 bases and J by 0 bases, with 8 bases between. The CDR3 region is CASSARFSGNTIYF. The CDR3, as DNA: TGTGCCAGCAGCGCGCGGTTCTCTGGAAACACCATATATTTT.

A remark on this clonotype: Possible read error: a much larger clone is one base away. The chain joins TRBV12-3 or TRBV12-4 to TRBJ2-6, with a tentative D call TRBD1 (6 bases). The CDR3 length is 15 residues. The V and J ends lost 10 bases and 2 bases respectively, with 15 bases between them. In DNA form, the CDR3 reads TGTGCCACCAGCAACACAGGGACTGGGGCCAACGTCCTGACTTTC. It is translated as CATSNTGTGANVLTF.

There are many counts of this clonotype. The chain is built from TRBV3-1 and TRBJ1-6; possibly TRBD1 for D (6 bases). The CDR3 runs to 14 residues. With 8 bases removed from V and 7 bases from J, the gap between germline ends came to 15 bases. Germline CDR1 is LGHDT and CDR2 is YNNKEL (reference sequence). The DNA of the CDR3 is TGTGCCAGCGCGGAGGGGACATGGAATTCACCCCTCCACTTT. It yields the protein CASAEGTWNSPLHF.

Comments on this clonotype: A junction end diverges from the germline sequence, so it may reflect a read error. The chain uses TRBV4-2 and TRBJ2-1, with TRBD2 identical over 10 bases. Germline lookup yields CDR1 LGHNA and CDR2 YNFKEQ. This CDR3 has 16 residues. This CDR3 reads CASSQETSGSFNEQFF. The CDR3 bases are TGTGCCAGCAGCCAAGAGACTAGCGGGTCCTTCAATGAGCAGTTCTTC.

The chain combines TRBV29-1 with TRBJ1-1; D call uncertain. Trimming stripped 7 bases from V and 8 bases from J, with 11 bases between. The CDR3 sequence is 10 residues long. Germline assignment: CDR1 SQVTM and CDR2 ANQGSEA. The CDR3, as DNA: TGCAGCGGTCGTCTCTCGGAAGCTTTCTTT. This encodes CSGRLSEAFF.

V is TRBV6-2 or TRBV6-3 and J is TRBJ1-2; TRBD1 matches at 9 bases. V dropped 5 bases and J dropped 8; count of bases not matched to a gene: 6. Germline V gives CDR1 MNHEY, CDR2 SVGEGT. The CDR3 sequence is 13 residues long. CDR3 in DNA: TGTGCCAGCAGTCGCGGACAGGGGAGAGGCTACACCTTC. As protein: CASSRGQGRGYTF.

In its sample, this clonotype ranks as medium-sized. The genes are TRBV6-6 and TRBJ2-2, with D possibly TRBD1 on 6 matching bases. CDR3 length: 15 amino acids. Looked up from germline, CDR1 is MNHNY and CDR2 is SVGAGI (reference sequence). V was pared by 2 bases and J by 6 bases, with 13 bases between. CDR3 in amino acids: CASSYQTGWAGELFF. The DNA for the CDR3 is TGTGCCAGCAGTTACCAGACAGGTTGGGCCGGGGAGCTGTTTTTT.

This clonotype turned up a few times. The chain joins TRBV5-5 to TRBJ2-4; no firm D call. Germline V lookup: CDR1 SGHKS, CDR2 YYEKEE (reference sequence). The CDR3 is made up of 16 amino acids. Trimming cost V 0 bases and J 0 bases, with 10 bases left between them. The CDR3 reads CASSLVSASAKNIQYF. The CDR3 nucleotides are TGTGCCAGCAGCTTGGTTTCAGCTTCAGCCAAAAACATTCAGTACTTC.

V is TRBV3-1 and J is TRBJ2-7; weak D call: TRBD1 (6 bases). V was shortened by 0 bases and J by 3 bases, with 9 bases between the two germline ends. The CDR3 is 14 residues long. Germline lookup yields CDR1 LGHDT and CDR2 YNNKEL (reference sequence). The CDR3 DNA reads TGTGCCAGCAGCCAAGATCTCAGGGGCTACGAGCAGTACTTC. It translates to CASSQDLRGYEQYF.

The chain carries TRBV2 and TRBJ2-7; D unclear. With 1 base removed from V and 0 bases from J, the gap between germline ends came to 7 bases. Germline CDR1 reads SNHLY; CDR2 reads FYNNEI. The CDR3 runs 14 residues. As DNA, the CDR3 is TGTGCCAGCAGTGAAGGGAGTGGCTCCTACGAGCAGTACTTC. It is translated as CASSEGSGSYEQYF.

The chain has TRBV3-1 and TRBJ2-5; 8 nucleotides agree with TRBD2. The germline CDR1 and CDR2 sequences are LGHDT and YNNKEL (reference sequence). V lost 5 bases and J lost 5; bases outside the gene matches: 7. The CDR3 is 14 residues long. CDR3 residues: CASSSHSGEETQYF. The CDR3 bases are TGTGCCAGCAGCTCCCATAGCGGGGAGGAGACCCAGTACTTC.

This sequence joins TRBV6-2 or TRBV6-3 and TRBJ1-1; D possibly corresponds to TRBD1 (6 bases). The V and J ends lost 0 bases and 7 bases respectively, with 12 bases between them. CDR1 and CDR2 (germline): MNHEY, SVGEGT. This CDR3 is 14 amino acids long. The CDR3 protein is CASSYSFQGYEAFF. CDR3 DNA: TGTGCCAGCAGTTACTCTTTCCAGGGGTATGAAGCTTTCTTT.

This clonotype has a count of ten or more. The V gene is TRBV3-1, the J gene TRBJ2-5, with unresolved D. Germline V gene sequence: CDR1 LGHDT, CDR2 YNNKEL (reference sequence). The CDR3 contains 12 residues. V was trimmed by 1 base and J by 5 bases, leaving 5 bases between them. CDR3 DNA: TGTGCCAGCAGCCAAGCCGGCGAGACCCAGTACTTC. Protein product: CASSQAGETQYF.

This clonotype was detected many times. The genes are TRBV7-2 and TRBJ2-3; D is tentatively TRBD1 or TRBD2 (5 bases each). The germline gives CDR1 SGHTA, CDR2 FQGNSA. Trimming took off 5 bases at V and 5 bases at J, with 14 bases between the two ends. This CDR3 is 14 amino acids long. The CDR3 protein is CASSPPGARDTQYF. DNA of the CDR3: TGTGCCAGCAGCCCCCCCGGGGCAAGAGATACGCAGTATTTT.

This clonotype showed up many times. J is TRBJ2-1 and V is TRBV12-3 or TRBV12-4; 8 positions agree with TRBD2. The trim removed 6 bases at V and 8 bases at J, leaving 21 bases unmatched. The CDR3 totals 18 residues. Written as DNA, the CDR3 is TGTGCCAGCAGGGGTTCGGCGGGGGGCCCGATTTTTTGGTATGAGCAGTTCTTC. Protein product: CASRGSAGGPIFWYEQFF.

Only a few counts were recorded for this clonotype. The V and J genes are TRBV20-1 and TRBJ2-5; possible D gene TRBD1, 6 bases. V dropped 1 base and J dropped 2 bases, with 14 bases sitting between them. The CDR3 totals 15 residues. Germline CDR1 reads DFQATT; CDR2 reads SNEGSKA (reference sequence). CDR3 residues: CSARVGGHPQETQYF. In DNA form, the CDR3 reads TGCAGTGCTAGAGTAGGGGGTCACCCTCAAGAGACCCAGTACTTC.

Many counts were recorded for this clonotype. This chain connects TRBV6-6 to TRBJ1-5; TRBD1 might be the D (5 bases). V was cut by 8 bases and J by 3 bases, with 17 bases left in between. Germline V gives CDR1 MNHNY, CDR2 SVGAGI (reference sequence). There are 15 residues in the CDR3. The DNA of the CDR3 is TGTGCCAGCCTTTTCCAGGGAGGTCCCAATCAGCCCCAGCATTTT. This encodes CASLFQGGPNQPQHF.

In this sample, this clonotype turned up a few times. The rearrangement uses TRBV10-2 and TRBJ2-5; 7 bases are a match to TRBD2. Germline V gives CDR1 WSHSY, CDR2 SAAADI. This CDR3 has 14 amino acids. J lost 2 bases, V lost 3 bases, and 3 bases had no gene match. CDR3 sequence: CASSERTRQETQYF. The CDR3 DNA reads as TGCGCCAGCAGTGAAAGGACTAGGCAAGAGACCCAGTACTTC.

The chain combines TRBV5-6 with TRBJ2-2, with TRBD2 as a possible D gene (5 bases). V dropped 7 bases and J dropped 4 bases, with 17 bases sitting between them. The germline CDR1 and CDR2 sequences are SGHDT and YYEEEE. CDR3 size: 15 residues. In DNA form, the CDR3 reads TGTGCCAGCTGCCCCAGTAACCGGGGCACCGGGGAGCTGTTTTTT. This codes for CASCPSNRGTGELFF.

This clonotype was counted between two and nine times. The chain couples TRBV12-3 or TRBV12-4 to TRBJ2-5, with D possibly being TRBD1 (5 bases). Deletions cut 5 bases from V and 5 bases from J, with 15 bases between. The CDR3 totals 14 residues. DNA for the CDR3: TGTGCCAGCAGTGCAGGAACAGGAACTGAGACCCAGTACTTC. Protein: CASSAGTGTETQYF.

This clonotype was found many times. In DNA, the CDR3 is TGTGCCAGCAGTTATCGGGGGCAAGAGACCCAGTACTTC. This codes for CASSYRGQETQYF. V is TRBV6-6 and J is TRBJ2-5, with D maybe TRBD2 (6 bases). The CDR3 runs to 13 residues. Germline CDR1 and CDR2: MNHNY and SVGAGI (reference sequence). The V and J ends lost 3 bases and 2 bases respectively, with 7 bases between them.

This chain uses TRBV11-3 with TRBJ1-3; 9 bases fit TRBD1. This CDR3 has 17 amino acids. V shed 0 bases, J shed 5 bases, and the junction held 8 bases outside the gene matches. Germline CDR1 SGHNT, CDR2 YENEEA. CDR3 nucleotides: TGTGCCAGCAGCTTAGAGGTCCGACAGGGGGGTAGAAACACCATATATTTT. This translates into CASSLEVRQGGRNTIYF.

This clonotype was counted at least ten times. V and J are TRBV19 and TRBJ1-5, with 8 positions matching TRBD1. Germline loops: CDR1 LNHDA, CDR2 SQIVND (reference sequence). V trimming: 4 bases; J trimming: 1 base; junction bases outside the gene matches: 9. This CDR3 is 17 amino acids long. CDR3 region: CASSTRTTGGSNQPQHF. CDR3 nucleotides: TGTGCCAGTAGTACGAGAACCACAGGGGGGAGCAATCAGCCCCAGCATTTT. The variable domain in full, completed from reference TRBV19 and TRBJ1-5, reads DGGITQSPKYLFRKEGQNVTLSCEQNLNHDAMYWYRQDPGQGLRLIYYSQIVNDFQKGDIAEGYSVSREKKESFPLTVTSAQKNPTAFYLCASSTRTTGGSNQPQHFGDGTRLSIL.

This clonotype has ten or more counts. The chain recombines TRBV6-1 with TRBJ2-3; D not certain. The ends were cut back, 2 bases at V and 0 bases at J, with 12 bases in the middle. Per the germline V gene, CDR1 is MNHNS and CDR2 is SASEGT. The CDR3 has 16 residues. CDR3 sequence: CASSEPWATSTDTQYF. Written as DNA, the CDR3 is TGTGCCAGCAGTGAACCCTGGGCCACTAGCACAGATACGCAGTATTTT.